The 24 T cell receptor beta chains presented below share a single source sample, sequenced in a study of T cell responses to AZD1222 COVID-19 vaccine. Clones were read by immunoSEQ multiplex PCR, and TCRdb kept only the in-frame ones, dropping some. The sample contains roughly 140,000 clones, around 88% of which appear only once. The sample was peripheral blood, taken on day 0 of AZD1222 vaccination. The origin of the receptors is an adult in good health.

The rearrangement links TRBV20-1 to TRBJ2-2; D gene ambiguous. This CDR3 has 11 residues. The germline gives CDR1 DFQATT, CDR2 SNEGSKA (reference sequence). Trimming took off 5 bases at V and 7 bases at J, with 8 bases between the two ends. CDR3 protein: CSAEPVGELFF. CDR3 coding DNA: TGCAGTGCTGAACCAGTCGGGGAGCTGTTTTTT.

The chain employs TRBV28 and TRBJ1-2; D is undetermined. The germline V and J ends were trimmed by 6 bases and 4 bases, with 12 bases remaining between them. Germline CDR1 reads MDHEN; CDR2 reads SYDVKM. The CDR3 is made up of 13 amino acids. CDR3 nucleotides: TGTGCCAGCAGCCGACGTTCCTTCTATGGCTACACCTTC. This codes for CASSRRSFYGYTF.

This chain joins TRBV28 and TRBJ2-7, with 7 bases matching TRBD1. Unmatched junction bases numbered 8, after V lost 7 bases and J lost 2 bases. CDR3 length: 14 amino acids. Germline CDR1 is MDHEN and CDR2 is SYDVKM. Written as DNA, the CDR3 is TGTGCCAGCACTCTAGGGACAGTCGCCTACGAGCAGTACTTC. Its translation is CASTLGTVAYEQYF.

A single count supports this clone. V is TRBV4-2 and J is TRBJ2-7; TRBD2 agrees at 7 bases. Germline assignment: CDR1 LGHNA and CDR2 YNFKEQ. The CDR3 consists of 18 residues. After removal of 0 bases from V and 1 base from J, the junction contained 12 bases not matched to a gene. CDR3 sequence (DNA): TGTGCCAGCAGCCAAGATCTTCGCCCGGGGGGTGGTTCCTACGAGCAGTACTTC. This gives the protein CASSQDLRPGGGSYEQYF.

V usage is TRBV9 and J usage is TRBJ1-1; possible D gene TRBD1, 6 bases. The CDR3 has 14 residues. Trimming shortened V by 0 bases and J by 4 bases, and 10 bases separated the two germline ends. Germline V gene sequence: CDR1 SGDLS, CDR2 YYNGEE. The CDR3 protein is CASSVGGQTTEAFF. As DNA, the CDR3 is TGTGCCAGCAGCGTAGGGGGGCAGACCACTGAAGCTTTCTTT.

The chain recombines TRBV2 with TRBJ2-7; D remains unclear. The CDR3 spans 12 residues. Trimming pared 9 bases from V and 3 bases from J, leaving 12 bases between. The germline gives CDR1 SNHLY, CDR2 FYNNEI. This CDR3 reads CASKDFHYEQYF. The CDR3 DNA reads TGTGCCAGTAAAGACTTCCACTACGAGCAGTACTTC.

CDR3 bases: TGTGCCAGCAGCGCTAGCACCGGACTAGCGGGGGTAAACGAGCAGTACTTC. It yields the protein CASSASTGLAGVNEQYF. The V call is TRBV9, the J call TRBJ2-7, with 13 positions matching TRBD2. The trim removed 3 bases at V and 5 bases at J, leaving 11 bases unmatched. Germline values: CDR1 SGDLS, CDR2 YYNGEE. The CDR3 is 17 residues long.

The chain recombines TRBV7-3 with TRBJ2-5, with TRBD2 matching 8 bases. There are 14 residues in the CDR3. Germline CDR1 reads SGHTA; CDR2 reads FQGTGA. With 5 bases clipped from V and 1 base from J, the junction kept 3 bases outside the gene matches. The CDR3 DNA reads TGTGCCAGCAGCCCGGGGGGGATCCAAGAGACCCAGTACTTC. Amino acids: CASSPGGIQETQYF.

This chain uses TRBV5-6 with TRBJ1-3; 10 bases are a match to TRBD1. This CDR3 comprises 14 residues. Germline-derived CDR1 and CDR2 are SGHDT and YYEEEE. The V and J ends lost 3 bases and 7 bases, in that order; junction bases with no gene match: 4. The CDR3 sequence is CASSYRDRGNTIYF. As DNA, the CDR3 is TGTGCCAGCAGCTACCGGGACAGGGGTAACACCATATATTTT.

CDR3 residues: CASSPLRGGGELFF. CDR3 nucleotide sequence: TGTGCCAGCAGCCCTTTGAGAGGAGGCGGGGAGCTGTTTTTT. V and J are TRBV4-2 and TRBJ2-2; D possibly corresponds to TRBD2 (5 bases). Trimming took 4 bases from V and 7 from J, leaving 13 bases between them. Germline CDR1 LGHNA, CDR2 YNFKEQ. The CDR3 spans 14 residues.

The chain uses TRBV28 and TRBJ1-2; TRBD1 matches at 11 bases. In germline, CDR1 is MDHEN, CDR2 SYDVKM. The CDR3 has 14 amino acids. The V gene end was trimmed by 6 bases and the J gene end by 6 bases; junction bases not matched to a gene: 6. CDR3 amino acids: CASSPGQGADGYTF. CDR3 in DNA: TGTGCCAGCAGCCCCGGACAGGGGGCGGATGGCTACACCTTC.

This chain uses TRBV27 with TRBJ2-7, with 7 bases matching TRBD1. J gave up 3 bases and V 2 bases, and 7 bases lay outside the gene matches. The CDR3 totals 15 residues. Germline CDR1 reads MNHEY; CDR2 reads SMNVEV (reference sequence). The CDR3 DNA is TGTGCCAGCAGTTTAGAAGGGGGCCGACTCTACGAGCAGTACTTC. It encodes CASSLEGGRLYEQYF.

Comments on this clone: The sample contains more than one DNA sequence encoding this CDR3. The genes are TRBV27 and TRBJ1-5; D is undetermined. The germline V and J ends were trimmed by 3 bases and 2 bases, with 5 bases remaining between them. This CDR3 spans 13 amino acids. Germline V lookup: CDR1 MNHEY, CDR2 SMNVEV (reference sequence). CDR3 in DNA: TGTGCCAGCAGTTTGAAGGGCAATCAGCCCCAGCATTTT. Amino acids: CASSLKGNQPQHF.

The V gene is TRBV6-2 or TRBV6-3, the J gene TRBJ2-7; a possible D gene is TRBD1 (6 bases). V lost 5 bases, J lost 4 bases, and 12 bases lay in between. There are 13 residues in the CDR3. CDR1 is MNHEY, CDR2 SVGEGT, per germline. The CDR3 DNA reads as TGTGCCAGCAGTGCCTGGGGGCAATACGAGCAGTACTTC. Its translation is CASSAWGQYEQYF.

This rearrangement joins TRBV5-8 to TRBJ2-7; a possible D gene is TRBD2 (6 bases). The germline gives CDR1 SGHTS, CDR2 YDEGEE. Trimming removed 2 bases at V and 10 bases at J, with 13 bases between. This CDR3 is 12 amino acids long. The CDR3, as DNA: TGTGCCAGCAGCTTACTAGCAGCCCCTCAGTACTTC. Protein sequence: CASSLLAAPQYF.

This rearrangement joins TRBV19 to TRBJ1-6; 9 nucleotides match TRBD1. Germline lookup yields CDR1 LNHDA and CDR2 SQIVND (reference sequence). The CDR3 has 15 amino acids. The junction had 9 bases not matched to a gene; V was cut back by 5 bases and J by 10 bases. The CDR3 region is CASSPWTGAESPLHF. For the CDR3, the DNA is TGTGCCAGTAGTCCTTGGACAGGGGCAGAGTCACCCCTCCACTTT. Based on the CDR3 plus reference TRBV19 and TRBJ1-6, the full variable domain is DGGITQSPKYLFRKEGQNVTLSCEQNLNHDAMYWYRQDPGQGLRLIYYSQIVNDFQKGDIAEGYSVSREKKESFPLTVTSAQKNPTAFYLCASSPWTGAESPLHFGNGTRLTVT.

The chain is built from TRBV7-7 and TRBJ2-5; 8 nucleotides match TRBD2. Trimming removed 5 bases from V and 5 bases from J; junction bases left unmatched: 13. Germline CDR1 SSHAT, CDR2 FNYEAQ (reference sequence). CDR3 length: 16 residues. The CDR3 is CASSPRAGVGEETQYF. For the CDR3, the DNA is TGTGCCAGCAGCCCAAGAGCGGGAGTCGGGGAGGAGACCCAGTACTTC.

The V and J genes are TRBV7-2 and TRBJ1-5, with D unclear. This CDR3 comprises 13 residues. Germline assignment: CDR1 SGHTA and CDR2 FQGNSA. The V end lost 6 bases, the J end lost 0 bases, and 6 bases lay between the germline ends. The CDR3 reads CASSMNSNQPQHF. DNA for the CDR3: TGTGCCAGCAGTATGAATAGCAATCAGCCCCAGCATTTT.

This chain joins TRBV5-1 and TRBJ2-7; D remains ambiguous. Trimming stripped 0 bases from V and 3 bases from J, with 4 bases between. CDR3 length: 12 amino acids. Germline loops: CDR1 SGHRS, CDR2 YFSETQ. CDR3 sequence: CASSLADYEQYF. The CDR3 DNA is TGCGCCAGCAGCTTGGCTGACTACGAGCAGTACTTC. Combining the CDR3 with reference TRBV5-1 and TRBJ2-7 gives the whole variable domain KAGVTQTPRYLIKTRGQQVTLSCSPISGHRSVSWYQQTPGQGLQFLFEYFSETQRNKGNFPGRFSGRQFSNSRSEMNVSTLELGDSALYLCASSLADYEQYFGPGTRLTVT.

This clone came up a few times. The chain has TRBV19 and TRBJ2-2; D may correspond to TRBD1 or TRBD2 (6 bases each). Looked up from germline, CDR1 is LNHDA and CDR2 is SQIVND (reference sequence). This CDR3 is 19 amino acids long. Trimming took 3 bases from V and 0 from J, leaving 20 bases between them. CDR3 nucleotide sequence: TGTGCCAGTAGTATCTATCGGGGGTCGTACAGGGCGAACACCGGGGAGCTGTTTTTT. Protein product: CASSIYRGSYRANTGELFF.

The rearrangement joins TRBV23-1 to TRBJ1-2, with D possibly matching TRBD1 (6 bases). TRBV23-1 is reported as an ORF; its role is uncertain. Trimming took off 8 bases at V and 4 bases at J, with 23 bases between the two ends. The CDR3 contains 16 residues. CDR3 protein: CASSPSRQGNFYGYTF. The CDR3 DNA reads TGCGCCAGCTCCCCATCGCGGCAGGGGAATTTCTATGGCTACACCTTC.

The chain has TRBV25-1 and TRBJ1-1; maybe TRBD1 (5 bases). Trimming shortened V by 1 base and J by 10 bases, and 16 bases separated the two germline ends. The V gene's germline CDR1 is MGHDK and CDR2 SYGVNS. The CDR3 has 14 residues. The CDR3 here is CASSEWGGPPGAFF. DNA for the CDR3: TGTGCCAGCAGTGAATGGGGGGGACCGCCGGGAGCTTTCTTT.

The chain carries TRBV2 and TRBJ1-5; the D gene is possibly TRBD1 (5 bases). Germline values: CDR1 SNHLY, CDR2 FYNNEI. CDR3 length: 14 residues. With 0 bases removed from V and 5 bases from J, the gap between germline ends came to 8 bases. The CDR3 DNA reads TGTGCCAGCAGTGAAGCTGGGACTTATCAGCCCCAGCATTTT. It specifies CASSEAGTYQPQHF.

The V and J genes are TRBV11-2 and TRBJ2-3; D might be TRBD1 (6 bases). The CDR3 sequence is 15 residues long. Germline V gives CDR1 SGHAT, CDR2 FQNNGV. Trimming removed 3 bases at V and 3 bases at J, with 13 bases between. The CDR3 DNA is TGTGCCAGCAGCTTGGGCAGGGGCCGGACAGATACGCAGTATTTT. Protein sequence: CASSLGRGRTDTQYF.